This T cell receptor (beta chain) was sequenced in a study of low-dose radiotherapy and immunotherapy resistance in tumors (dated by TCRdb to between 2021 and 2024). Some background on the complete study: Patients in Cohort 1 were given 0.5 Gy per fraction every 2 weeks, and the prescribed total PTV dose was 6.5 Gy. Nivolumab and ipilimumab were both given intravenously, with nivolumab at a 240 mg flat dose every two weeks and ipilimumab at 1 mg/kg every six weeks. Starting on cycle 1 day 1, patients took 300 mg of aspirin by mouth once daily for four cycles. Cyclophosphamide 200 mg/m2 was given intravenously every two weeks, one day before each radiation and immunotherapy administration. Trial participants were not randomized into treatment groups. For Cohort 2, the dose was 1 Gy per fraction given every two weeks, adding up to 13 Gy in total across 26 weeks. Eight patients were included in the translational analysis: three from the first dose cohort and the first five from the second dose cohort.

Compared with the rest of its sample, this clonotype is medium-sized (0.01 to 0.1%). This receptor's antigen is unknown. Nothing much larger sits one base from this clone, and base qualities are not available. The time point tag for this specimen amounts to: after trial treatment. The treatment or condition label of this sample denotes: LDRT plus nivolumab, ipilimumab, low-dose cyclophosphamide and aspirin (RACIN trial). Donors were enrolled in RACIN, a single-arm phase I dose-escalation trial combining nivolumab, ipilimumab, aspirin, low-dose cyclophosphamide and low-dose radiotherapy. Patients with advanced, TIL-negative solid tumors were considered eligible. The sequencing machine was an Illumina HiSeq 2500. First-strand cDNA was synthesized using Superscript III and a set of TRAV- and TRBV-specific primers, so that both TCRalpha and TCRbeta chains were covered. A roughly 18-cycle PCR with Phusion amplified the TCRs, pairing a constant-region primer with the adapter that was attached to the V primers. The isolated mRNA was amplified using the MessageAmp II aRNA Amplification Kit, with in vitro transcription performed for approximately 16 hours at 37 degrees C. mRNA for TCR sequencing was isolated with the Dynabeads mRNA DIRECT Purification Kit. Indexed Illumina adapters were added in a second Phusion PCR of 20 to 30 cycles, after which AMPure XP beads were used to purify the products. The paper's data handling went like this. Custom Perl scripts were used to pool TCR sequences that encoded the same protein, to remove out-of-frame sequences, and to calculate the abundance of each clonotype. Any TCR sequence backed by just one read was left out of the analysis. Repertoire metrics included Shannon entropy, Gini index, clonality, richness, and frequency of TCRs shared between repertoires. The public reads were reanalyzed by TCRdb: fastp trimming at Q25, MiXCR alignment, in-frame beta chains only. All rows with the same CDR3 protein become a single entry with the most common DNA and genes. TCRdb's processing, not the study's, gives the V and J calls here. In this sample the table shows about 30,000 distinct CDR3 sequences, around 50% of which occur a single time. The top ten hold approximately 6% of the sample.

This sequence originates from a male donor with gallbladder cancer. The sample was PBMCs, taken after low-dose radiotherapy plus immunotherapy.

The sequenced DNA: TGCGCCAGCAGATCCACTAGCGGACCCAATGAGCAGTTCTTC. The encoded protein is CASRSTSGPNEQFF. This chain is built from TRBV5-1 and TRBJ2-1, and TRBD2 matches 8 of the central bases. Including the terminal cysteine and phenylalanine, the CDR3 comprises 14 residues. Just CDR3 DNA is preserved here, 42 bases in frame from base 1. Per the germline V gene, SGHRS is the CDR1 and YFSETQ is the CDR2. Relative to germline, V is missing 5 bases and J is missing 6 bases, with 7 bases of the junction outside any gene match.